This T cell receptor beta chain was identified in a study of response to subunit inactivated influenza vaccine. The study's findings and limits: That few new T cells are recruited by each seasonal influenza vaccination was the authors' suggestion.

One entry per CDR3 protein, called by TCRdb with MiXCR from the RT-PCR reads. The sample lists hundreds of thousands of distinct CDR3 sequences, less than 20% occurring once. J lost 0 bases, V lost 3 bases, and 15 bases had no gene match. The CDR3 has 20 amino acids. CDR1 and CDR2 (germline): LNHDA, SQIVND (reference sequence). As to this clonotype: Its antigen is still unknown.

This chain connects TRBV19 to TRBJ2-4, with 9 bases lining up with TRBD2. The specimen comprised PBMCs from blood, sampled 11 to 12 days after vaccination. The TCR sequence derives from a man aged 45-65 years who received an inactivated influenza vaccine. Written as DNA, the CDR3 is TGTGCCAGTAGTATGGATCTTGGGGCGGGAGGGGTCAGAGCCAAAAACATTCAGTACTTC. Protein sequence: CASSMDLGAGGVRAKNIQYF. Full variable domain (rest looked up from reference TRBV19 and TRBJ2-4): DGGITQSPKYLFRKEGQNVTLSCEQNLNHDAMYWYRQDPGQGLRLIYYSQIVNDFQKGDIAEGYSVSREKKESFPLTVTSAQKNPTAFYLCASSMDLGAGGVRAKNIQYFGAGTRLSVL.